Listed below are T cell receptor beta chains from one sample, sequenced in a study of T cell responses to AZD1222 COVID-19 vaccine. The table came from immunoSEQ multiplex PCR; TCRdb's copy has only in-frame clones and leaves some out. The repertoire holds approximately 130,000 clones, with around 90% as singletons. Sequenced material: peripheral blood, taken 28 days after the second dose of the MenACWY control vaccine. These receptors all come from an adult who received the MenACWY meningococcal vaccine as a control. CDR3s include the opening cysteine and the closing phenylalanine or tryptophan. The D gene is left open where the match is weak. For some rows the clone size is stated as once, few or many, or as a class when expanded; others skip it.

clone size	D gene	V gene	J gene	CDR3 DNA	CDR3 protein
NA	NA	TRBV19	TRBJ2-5	TGTGCCAGTAGTATGAAAGCTAGCGCCCAAGAGACCCAGTACTTC	CASSMKASAQETQYF
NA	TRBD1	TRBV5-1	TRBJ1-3	TGCGCCAGCAGCCCCCAGGGACAGGGCTCTGGAAACACCATATATTTT	CASSPQGQGSGNTIYF
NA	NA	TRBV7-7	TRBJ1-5	TGTGCCAGAGGGGGGAAACAGCCCCAGCATTTT	CARGGKQPQHF
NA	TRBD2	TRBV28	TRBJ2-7	TGTGCCAGCAGCCAAGCGGGACCCTCCTACGAGCAGTACTTC	CASSQAGPSYEQYF
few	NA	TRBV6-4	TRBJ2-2	TGTGCCAGCAGTGACACAAACACCGGGGAGCTGTTTTTT	CASSDTNTGELFF
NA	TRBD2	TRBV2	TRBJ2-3	TGTGCCAGCATTCGGACTAGCGGGAGTGCAGATACGCAGTATTTT	CASIRTSGSADTQYF
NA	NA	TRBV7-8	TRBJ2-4	TGTGCCAGCAGCTGGGGATATAGGGCCAAAAACATTCAGTACTTC	CASSWGYRAKNIQYF
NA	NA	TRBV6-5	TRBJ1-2	TGTGCCAGCAGTTACTCCCGTAAACGGGGAGGCTACACCTTC	CASSYSRKRGGYTF
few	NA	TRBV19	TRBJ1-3	TGTGCCAGTACCGAATCAGGGTACGGAAACACCATATATTTT	CASTESGYGNTIYF
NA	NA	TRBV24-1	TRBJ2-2	TGTGCCACCAGTGATACCCGGGGGGAGCTGTTTTTT	CATSDTRGELFF
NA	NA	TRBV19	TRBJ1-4	TGTGCCAGTAGTACCCCCGGGACACTCGGTGAAAAACTGTTTTTT	CASSTPGTLGEKLFF
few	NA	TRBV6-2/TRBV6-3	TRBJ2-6	TGTGCCAGCAGTTACCCCGCTGGGGCCAACGTCCTGACTTTC	CASSYPAGANVLTF
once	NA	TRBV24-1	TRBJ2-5	TGTGCCACCAGTGATTTGCGACAGAACCAAGAGACCCAGTACTTC	CATSDLRQNQETQYF
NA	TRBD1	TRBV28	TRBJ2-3	TGTGCCAGCAGTTTAAGGCAGGGGGCCATCACAGATACGCAGTATTTT	CASSLRQGAITDTQYF
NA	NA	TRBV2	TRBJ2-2	TGTGCCAGCAGTGTTGATAACACCGGGGAGCTGTTTTTT	CASSVDNTGELFF
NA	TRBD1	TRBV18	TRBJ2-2	TGTGCCAGCTCACCCACCGGGACAGGGGGCCACGGGGAGCTGTTTTTT	CASSPTGTGGHGELFF
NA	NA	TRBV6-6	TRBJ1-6	TGTGCCAGCACCTTAGACGGGACCTATAATTCACCCCTCCACTTT	CASTLDGTYNSPLHF
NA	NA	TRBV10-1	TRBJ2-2	TGCGCCAGCAGAAGAAAGCGAACCGGGGAGCTGTTTTTT	CASRRKRTGELFF
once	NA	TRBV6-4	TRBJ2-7	TGTGCCAGCAGTGACTTGGAACAATTACAGGCGCCCCTAGGCGAGCAGTACTTC	CASSDLEQLQAPLGEQYF
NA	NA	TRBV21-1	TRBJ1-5	TGTGCCAGCAGCAAGAGAGAGAAAAGGGTGTATCAGGACAGAGATCAGCCCCAGCATTTT	CASSKREKRVYQDRDQPQHF
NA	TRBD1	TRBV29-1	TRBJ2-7	TGCAGCGTTGAGGGACCGGGACAGGGCACCTACGAGCAGTACTTC	CSVEGPGQGTYEQYF
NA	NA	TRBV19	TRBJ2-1	TGTGCCAGTAGTATTTCGGGGGCTAATGAGCAGTTCTTC	CASSISGANEQFF